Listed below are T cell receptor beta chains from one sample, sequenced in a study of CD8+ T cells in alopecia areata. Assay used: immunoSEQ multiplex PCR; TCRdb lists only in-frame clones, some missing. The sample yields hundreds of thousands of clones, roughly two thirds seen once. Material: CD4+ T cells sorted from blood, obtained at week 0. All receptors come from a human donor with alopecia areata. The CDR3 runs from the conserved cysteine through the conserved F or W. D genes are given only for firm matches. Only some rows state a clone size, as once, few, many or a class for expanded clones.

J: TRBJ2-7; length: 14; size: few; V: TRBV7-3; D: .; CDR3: CASSLTGDTGEQYF; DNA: TGTGCCAGCAGCTTAACTGGAGACACGGGCGAGCAGTACTTC
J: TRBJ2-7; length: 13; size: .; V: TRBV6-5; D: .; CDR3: CASRDTGRRQQYF; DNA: TGTGCCAGCAGGGACACAGGGAGGCGCCAGCAGTACTTC
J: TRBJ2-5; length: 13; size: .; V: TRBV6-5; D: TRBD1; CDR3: CASSPQGSETQYF; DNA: TGTGCCAGCAGCCCACAGGGGTCGGAGACCCAGTACTTC
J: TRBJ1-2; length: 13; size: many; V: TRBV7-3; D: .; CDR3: CASSPGTSYGYTF; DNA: TGTGCCAGCAGCCCCGGGACGAGCTATGGCTACACCTTC
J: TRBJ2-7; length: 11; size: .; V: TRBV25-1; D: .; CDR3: CASLGNYEQYF; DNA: TGTGCCAGCCTCGGCAACTACGAGCAGTACTTC
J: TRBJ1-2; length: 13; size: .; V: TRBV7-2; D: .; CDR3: CASSLRDSRGYTF; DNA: TGTGCCAGCAGCTTACGGGACTCCCGTGGCTACACCTTC
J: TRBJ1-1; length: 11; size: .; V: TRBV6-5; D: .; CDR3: CASRVGGEAFF; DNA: TGTGCCAGCAGGGTCGGCGGTGAAGCTTTCTTT
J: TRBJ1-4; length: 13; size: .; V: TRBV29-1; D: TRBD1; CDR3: CSVTGTGGEKLFF; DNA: TGCAGCGTTACCGGGACAGGGGGCGAAAAACTGTTTTTT
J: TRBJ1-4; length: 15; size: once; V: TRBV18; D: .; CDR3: CASSPEFRLNEKLFF; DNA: TGTGCCAGCTCACCGGAGTTCAGGCTGAATGAAAAACTGTTTTTT
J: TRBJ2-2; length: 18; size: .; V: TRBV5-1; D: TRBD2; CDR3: CASSYPTSGGPNTGELFF; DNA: TGCGCCAGCAGCTACCCGACTAGCGGGGGGCCGAACACCGGGGAGCTGTTTTTT
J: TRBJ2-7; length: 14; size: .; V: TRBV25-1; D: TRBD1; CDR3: CASSLGQGAYEQYF; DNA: TGTGCCAGCAGTTTGGGACAGGGAGCCTACGAGCAGTACTTC
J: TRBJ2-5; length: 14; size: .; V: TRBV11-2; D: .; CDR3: CASSLGAPEETQYF; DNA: TGTGCCAGCAGCTTAGGGGCACCGGAGGAGACCCAGTACTTC
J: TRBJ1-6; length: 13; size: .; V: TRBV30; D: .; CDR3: CAWSVAHGKPLHF; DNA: TGTGCCTGGAGTGTAGCTCACGGGAAACCCCTCCACTTT
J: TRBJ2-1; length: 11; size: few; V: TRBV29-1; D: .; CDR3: CSVEEGRVGVF; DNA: TGCAGCGTTGAAGAGGGCAGGGTAGGAGTCTTC
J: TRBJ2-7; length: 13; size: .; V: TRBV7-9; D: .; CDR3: CASSLPTKGEQYF; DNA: TGTGCCAGCAGCTTACCTACCAAAGGCGAGCAGTACTTC
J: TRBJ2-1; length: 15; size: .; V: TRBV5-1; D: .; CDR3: CASSPERGVYNEQFF; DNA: TGCGCCAGCAGCCCCGAGCGCGGGGTTTACAATGAGCAGTTCTTC
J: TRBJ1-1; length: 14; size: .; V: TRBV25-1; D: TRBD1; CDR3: CASMRQGLNTEAFF; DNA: TGTGCCAGCATGAGACAGGGTTTGAACACTGAAGCTTTCTTT
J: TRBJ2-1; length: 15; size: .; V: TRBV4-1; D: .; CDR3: CASSQYPGLHNEQFF; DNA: TGCGCCAGCAGCCAATATCCGGGACTCCACAATGAGCAGTTCTTC
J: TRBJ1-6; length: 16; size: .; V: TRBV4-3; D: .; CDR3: CASSQDRWPSGSPLHF; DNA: TGCGCCAGCAGCCAAGATCGGTGGCCCTCCGGGTCACCCCTCCACTTT
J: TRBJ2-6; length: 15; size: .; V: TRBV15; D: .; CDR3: CATSRDAAGANVLTF; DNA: TGTGCCACCAGCAGAGATGCAGCAGGGGCCAACGTCCTGACTTTC
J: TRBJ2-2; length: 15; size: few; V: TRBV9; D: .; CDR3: CASSVDPFGGGELFF; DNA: TGTGCCAGCAGCGTAGATCCCTTTGGCGGCGGGGAGCTGTTTTTT
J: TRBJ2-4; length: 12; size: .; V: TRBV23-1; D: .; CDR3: CASSQSGRRTYF; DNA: TGCGCCAGCAGTCAATCGGGACGCCGGACATACTTC
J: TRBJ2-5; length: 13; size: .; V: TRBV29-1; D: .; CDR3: CSVEYRGGDTQYF; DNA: TGCAGCGTTGAATACAGGGGCGGGGATACCCAGTACTTC
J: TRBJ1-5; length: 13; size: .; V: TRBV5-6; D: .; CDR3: CASSLGRGQPQHF; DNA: TGTGCCAGCAGCTTGGGGCGCGGTCAGCCCCAGCATTTT